The 28 T cell receptor beta chains below come from one sample, sequenced in a study of blood T cell repertoires in COVID-19. TCRdb keeps only in-frame clones here, not all; method: immunoSEQ multiplex PCR. The sample contains some 120,000 clones, about three quarters of which appear only once. Sequencing was performed on peripheral blood. These receptors were taken from a woman in her sixties or seventies with acute or convalescent COVID-19.

The chain is built from TRBV5-8 and TRBJ1-2, with D hard to call. The CDR3 consists of 13 residues. Germline CDR1 is SGHTS and CDR2 is YDEGEE. The ends were cut back, 3 bases at V and 3 bases at J, with 9 bases in the middle. The CDR3 region has the DNA TGTGCCAGCAGCTCCATAGTCCACTATGGCTACACCTTC. It specifies CASSSIVHYGYTF.

The chain has TRBV9 and TRBJ2-7; unclear D gene. The CDR3 is 13 amino acids. The germline V gene has CDR1 SGDLS and CDR2 YYNGEE. V was clipped by 0 bases and J by 3 bases, with 7 bases between them. The CDR3 protein is CASSVGLGYEQYF. CDR3 DNA: TGTGCCAGCAGCGTAGGCCTAGGCTACGAGCAGTACTTC.

This chain uses TRBV7-6 with TRBJ2-7; TRBD1 matches 8 bases. In germline, CDR1 is SGHVS, CDR2 FNYEAQ. Trimming cost V 5 bases and J 7 bases; bases outside gene matches: 4. The CDR3 has 12 amino acids. DNA for the CDR3: TGTGCCAGCAGCGCCCGGACAGGGGAGCAGTACTTC. Translated: CASSARTGEQYF.

The V and J genes are TRBV20-1 and TRBJ2-1, with 11 bases identical to TRBD2. Germline CDR1 and CDR2: DFQATT and SNEGSKA (reference sequence). The CDR3 length is 17 residues. J gave up 1 base and V 3 bases, and 8 bases lay outside the gene matches. The CDR3 nucleotides read TGCAGTGCTAGTAAGACTAGCGGGGTAACTTCCTACAATGAGCAGTTCTTC. Residues: CSASKTSGVTSYNEQFF.

CDR3 nucleotides: TGTGCCAGCAGCTTACGGGGGGCCGGGACCGGGGAGCTGTTTTTT. Protein product: CASSLRGAGTGELFF. The rearrangement uses TRBV7-2 and TRBJ2-2; a weak D match, TRBD2 (7 bases). The V end lost 2 bases, the J end lost 5 bases, and 12 bases lay between the germline ends. CDR3 size: 15 residues. Germline V gene data show CDR1 as SGHTA and CDR2 as FQGNSA.

V usage is TRBV11-3 and J usage is TRBJ2-1, with D unclear. Trimming removed 0 bases from V and 4 bases from J, with 4 bases in between. Per the germline V gene, CDR1 is SGHNT and CDR2 is YENEEA. The CDR3 sequence is 13 residues long. The CDR3 DNA follows: TGTGCCAGCAGCTTAGAACAGTACAATGAGCAGTTCTTC. Its translation is CASSLEQYNEQFF.

Here the CDR3 reads CASSSRETQYF. In DNA form, the CDR3 reads TGTGCCAGCAGCTCACGGGAGACCCAGTACTTC. The chain couples TRBV5-6 to TRBJ2-5, with D hard to call. Germline V gives CDR1 SGHDT, CDR2 YYEEEE. Trimming pared 3 bases from V and 5 bases from J, leaving 5 bases between. This CDR3 contains 11 residues.

This chain uses TRBV10-3 with TRBJ2-1, with 10 nucleotides matching TRBD1. V shed 6 bases and J 5 bases; nucleotides not matched to a gene: 4. The germline CDR1 and CDR2 sequences are ENHRY and SYGVKD. CDR3 length equals 14 residues. The CDR3 region is CAIRTGGDNNEQFF. DNA of the CDR3: TGTGCCATCAGGACAGGGGGCGACAACAATGAGCAGTTCTTC.

This clone was seen just once. The J gene is TRBJ1-6, the V gene TRBV5-1; D may be TRBD1 (5 bases). V shed 4 bases and J shed 6 bases, with 14 bases lying between them. This CDR3 is built from 15 residues. Germline values: CDR1 SGHRS, CDR2 YFSETQ. This chain's CDR3 is CASSRGQSRNSPLHF. The CDR3 DNA reads as TGCGCCAGCAGCCGAGGACAAAGCCGTAATTCACCCCTCCACTTT.

The genes are TRBV5-1 and TRBJ2-2, with 10 bases that match TRBD1. Germline CDR1 and CDR2: SGHRS and YFSETQ. The CDR3 covers 16 residues. Trimming cost V 0 bases and J 7 bases; bases outside gene matches: 6. The chain's CDR3 is CASSLADRGRVGELFF. CDR3 sequence (DNA): TGCGCCAGCAGCTTGGCCGACAGGGGGCGCGTCGGGGAGCTGTTTTTT.

In this sample, this clone turned up many times. The chain carries TRBV19 and TRBJ1-6, with D possibly matching TRBD1 (5 bases). Germline lookup yields CDR1 LNHDA and CDR2 SQIVND (reference sequence). The CDR3 contains 12 residues. Trimming stripped 1 base from V and 12 bases from J, with 7 bases between. CDR3 region: CASSIVGGPLHF. The CDR3 bases are TGTGCCAGTAGTATAGTCGGGGGACCCCTCCACTTT.

The chain employs TRBV6-2 or TRBV6-3 and TRBJ2-1; D may be TRBD2 (5 bases). CDR3 length equals 18 residues. Germline lookup yields CDR1 MNHEY and CDR2 SVGEGT. The ends were cut back, 4 bases at V and 4 bases at J, with 23 bases in the middle. CDR3 sequence: CASSFNRVRAALYNEQFF. The DNA for the CDR3 is TGTGCCAGCAGTTTTAACCGGGTGCGGGCCGCTCTTTACAATGAGCAGTTCTTC.

The count of this clone is one. This rearrangement joins TRBV14 to TRBJ2-7; 9 nucleotides match TRBD2. The CDR3 is 16 residues long. The germline V gene has CDR1 SGHDN and CDR2 FVKESK. Unmatched junction bases numbered 10, after V lost 1 base and J lost 6 bases. The DNA of the CDR3 is TGTGCCAGCAGCCAAGGCGGTGGCGGGGGGGCAATCGAGCAGTACTTC. It encodes CASSQGGGGGAIEQYF.

The V gene is TRBV27, the J gene TRBJ2-1; D is possibly TRBD2 (6 bases). The CDR3 covers 15 residues. V lost 6 bases, J lost 0 bases, and 12 bases lay in between. Germline V gene data show CDR1 as MNHEY and CDR2 as SMNVEV (reference sequence). The CDR3 protein is CASRGLASSYNEQFF. CDR3 DNA sequence: TGTGCCAGCAGGGGGCTAGCGAGCTCCTACAATGAGCAGTTCTTC.

The CDR3 loop reads CASSDEQGQPQHF. CDR3 nucleotides: TGTGCCAGCAGTGACGAGCAGGGTCAGCCCCAGCATTTT. The genes are TRBV6-4 and TRBJ1-5, with TRBD1 as a possible D gene (5 bases). Germline V gene data show CDR1 as MRHNA and CDR2 as SNTAGT. Deletions cut 2 bases from V and 6 bases from J, with 8 bases between. The CDR3 extends over 13 amino acids.

This chain joins TRBV2 and TRBJ2-7, with a tentative D call TRBD1 (5 bases). Trimming removed 6 bases at V and 6 bases at J, with 18 bases between. CDR3 length equals 14 residues. Germline CDR1 reads SNHLY; CDR2 reads FYNNEI. CDR3 region: CASSTAIRQGEQYF. CDR3 DNA sequence: TGTGCCAGCAGCACCGCAATCCGGCAGGGCGAGCAGTACTTC.

In its sample, this clone was seen once. The rearrangement uses TRBV10-1 and TRBJ2-5; 9 positions match TRBD1. The CDR3 has 17 amino acids. Germline values: CDR1 WNHNN, CDR2 SYGVQD (reference sequence). V was pared by 6 bases and J by 1 base, with 12 bases of the junction left unmatched. The CDR3 DNA reads TGCGCCAGCAGGAGACAGGGGGGATATTCCCCCCAAGAGACCCAGTACTTC. Amino acids: CASRRQGGYSPQETQYF.

The chain carries TRBV10-2 and TRBJ2-1; TRBD2 matches 16 bases. Germline lookup yields CDR1 WSHSY and CDR2 SAAADI. With 6 bases clipped from V and 9 bases from J, the junction kept 5 bases outside the gene matches. The CDR3 has 15 residues. CDR3 DNA: TGCGCCAGCAGACCGGGACTAGCGGGAGGGGCTGAGCAGTTCTTC. This gives the protein CASRPGLAGGAEQFF.

The chain joins TRBV4-1 to TRBJ1-6, with unresolved D. The CDR3 covers 16 residues. Germline CDR1 MGHRA, CDR2 YSYEKL. Trimming cost V 1 base and J 1 base, with 8 bases left between them. CDR3 in DNA: TGCGCCAGCAGCCAAGTCCCGGGATCCTATAATTCACCCCTCCACTTT. It translates to CASSQVPGSYNSPLHF.

The chain employs TRBV5-1 and TRBJ2-3, with 9 positions matching TRBD2. This CDR3 is 15 amino acids long. Germline V gene sequence: CDR1 SGHRS, CDR2 YFSETQ. Trimming removed 2 bases from V and 6 bases from J; junction bases left unmatched: 7. Here the CDR3 reads CASSFVTSGGDTQYF. The CDR3 coding sequence is TGCGCCAGCAGCTTCGTGACTAGCGGAGGGGATACGCAGTATTTT.

The chain has TRBV11-2 and TRBJ2-1, with a possible D match to TRBD2 (6 bases). CDR3 length: 12 amino acids. The ends were cut back, 4 bases at V and 7 bases at J, with 8 bases in the middle. Germline CDR1 reads SGHAT; CDR2 reads FQNNGV. The CDR3 spells CASSSGLNEQFF. CDR3 DNA: TGTGCCAGCAGCTCGGGACTGAATGAGCAGTTCTTC.

The rearrangement joins TRBV5-5 to TRBJ2-6; D unclear. V shed 1 base and J shed 0 bases, with 5 bases lying between them. The CDR3 consists of 15 residues. Germline V gene sequence: CDR1 SGHKS, CDR2 YYEKEE (reference sequence). The CDR3 protein is CASSLWHSGANVLTF. The CDR3 nucleotides read TGTGCCAGCAGCTTGTGGCACTCTGGGGCCAACGTCCTGACTTTC.

The V call is TRBV20-1, the J call TRBJ1-4, with 9 bases identical to TRBD1. Losses at the gene ends were 4 bases for V and 7 bases for J; bases not matched to a gene: 7. The V gene's germline CDR1 is DFQATT and CDR2 SNEGSKA (reference sequence). The CDR3 has 14 residues. This chain's CDR3 is CSATDGTGFEKLFF. The CDR3 region has the DNA TGCAGTGCTACTGACGGGACAGGGTTTGAAAAACTGTTTTTT.

The chain couples TRBV7-2 to TRBJ2-5; 7 bases line up with TRBD1. CDR3 length: 15 residues. Germline V CDR1 and CDR2: SGHTA, FQGNSA. With V trimmed by 4 bases and J by 4 bases, 9 bases remained unmatched. This CDR3 is CASSSRDRAGETQYF. CDR3 bases: TGTGCCAGCAGCTCGCGCGACAGGGCGGGAGAGACCCAGTACTTC.

This chain uses TRBV12-3 or TRBV12-4 with TRBJ2-5, with a weak D call TRBD2 (5 bases). This CDR3 has 13 amino acids. V was pared by 6 bases and J by 5 bases, with 13 bases between. CDR3 amino acids: CASSFTTGETQYF. For the CDR3, the DNA is TGTGCCAGCAGCTTTACTACGGGGGAGACCCAGTACTTC.

The chain combines TRBV6-2 or TRBV6-3 with TRBJ2-2; a possible D gene is TRBD2 (7 bases). V was shortened by 2 bases and J by 1 base, with 11 bases between the two germline ends. Germline loops: CDR1 MNHEY, CDR2 SVGEGT. The CDR3 length is 16 residues. CDR3 DNA sequence: TGTGCCAGCAGTTACCGGGGGGCGGGGAACACCGGGGAGCTGTTTTTT. Amino acids: CASSYRGAGNTGELFF.

This chain connects TRBV6-5 to TRBJ1-3; possible D gene TRBD1, 6 bases. The CDR3 length is 14 residues. The germline V gene has CDR1 MNHEY and CDR2 SVGAGI. Trimming cost V 5 bases and J 4 bases, with 12 bases left between them. CDR3 sequence (DNA): TGTGCCAGCAGTCAACAGGGTTCCGGAAACACCATATATTTT. It yields the protein CASSQQGSGNTIYF.

This clone was recorded a few times. Sequence at one end of the junction differs from germline and may be a read error. The V call is TRBV5-6, the J call TRBJ2-6; TRBD2 might be the D (6 bases). The V gene's germline CDR1 is SGHDT and CDR2 YYEEEE. CDR3 length: 15 residues. The CDR3 spells CASRFGSSGANVLTF. The CDR3 DNA sequence: TGTGCCAGCCGCTTCGGGAGCTCTGGGGCCAACGTCCTGACTTTC.